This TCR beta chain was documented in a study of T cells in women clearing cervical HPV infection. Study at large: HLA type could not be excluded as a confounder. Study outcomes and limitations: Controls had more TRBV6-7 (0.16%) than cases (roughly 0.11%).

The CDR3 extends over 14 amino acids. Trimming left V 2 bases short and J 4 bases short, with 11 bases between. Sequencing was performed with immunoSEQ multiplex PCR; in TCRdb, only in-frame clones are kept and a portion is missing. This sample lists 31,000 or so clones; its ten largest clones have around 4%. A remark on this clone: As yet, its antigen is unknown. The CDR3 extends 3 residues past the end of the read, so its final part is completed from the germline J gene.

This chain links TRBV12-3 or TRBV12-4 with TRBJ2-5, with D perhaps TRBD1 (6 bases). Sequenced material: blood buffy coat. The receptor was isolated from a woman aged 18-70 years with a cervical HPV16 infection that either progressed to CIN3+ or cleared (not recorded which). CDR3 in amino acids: CASSLSGTPETQYF. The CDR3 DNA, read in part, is TGTGCCAGCAGTTTAAGTGGGACACCAGAGACC.